This entry lists 14 T cell receptor beta chains sequenced from one sample in a study of shared clonotypes between healthy human individuals. Naive CD8 cells lacked CD45RO, underwent positive selection for CCR7 and left out terminally differentiated effector memory CD45RA+ cells. Libraries were prepared by immunoSEQ multiplex PCR; TCRdb keeps only in-frame clonotypes and omits some of them. In the table there are nearly 600,000 clones, 95% of which are singletons. Sequenced: naive CD8+ T cells sorted from blood. The receptors were sampled from a woman younger than 45 in good health.

The chain links TRBV28 to TRBJ1-4; TRBD1 matches 8 bases. The CDR3 contains 15 residues. The V segment lost 5 bases and the J segment 6 bases; nucleotides outside the gene matches: 8. Per germline, CDR1 MDHEN and CDR2 SYDVKM. As DNA, the CDR3 is TGTGCCAGCAGTGACCCGGGACAGGTCCATGAAAAACTGTTTTTT. Amino acid sequence: CASSDPGQVHEKLFF.

V usage is TRBV10-2 and J usage is TRBJ1-2; no clear D. The CDR3 has 13 amino acids. Germline V lookup: CDR1 WSHSY, CDR2 SAAADI. Trimming removed 3 bases at V and 3 bases at J, with 8 bases between. The CDR3 DNA reads TGCGCCAGCAGTGACGGGGTCGACTATGGCTACACCTTC. Its translation is CASSDGVDYGYTF.

Of note for this clone: Other DNA sequences from this sample encode an identical CDR3 as well. The chain is built from TRBV15 and TRBJ2-7; D call uncertain. Trimming took off 0 bases at V and 4 bases at J, with 7 bases between the two ends. CDR1 LNHNV and CDR2 YYDKDF come from the germline V gene (reference sequence). This CDR3 comprises 13 residues. The CDR3 DNA reads TGTGCCACCAGCAGAGATTTAGCTTACGAGCAGTACTTC. It codes for CATSRDLAYEQYF. Based on the CDR3 plus reference TRBV15 and TRBJ2-7, the full variable domain is DAMVIQNPRYQVTQFGKPVTLSCSQTLNHNVMYWYQQKSSQAPKLLFHYYDKDFNNEADTPDNFQSRRPNTSFCFLDIRSPGLGDTAMYLCATSRDLAYEQYFGPGTRLTVT.

This rearrangement joins TRBV27 to TRBJ2-1; 7 bases map to TRBD2. CDR1 is MNHEY and CDR2 is SMNVEV in the germline V gene (reference sequence). The CDR3 extends over 19 amino acids. Trimming at V came to 4 bases and at J to 0 bases, leaving 15 bases not matched to a gene. This CDR3 reads CASSSTLAGVTLSYNEQFF. The CDR3 DNA is TGTGCCAGCAGTTCGACCTTAGCGGGTGTAACACTCTCCTACAATGAGCAGTTCTTC.

The chain is built from TRBV10-1 and TRBJ2-3; D not certain. Trimming took 2 bases from V and 2 from J, leaving 20 bases between them. The CDR3 runs 18 residues. CDR1 WNHNN and CDR2 SYGVQD come from the germline V gene (reference sequence). Written as DNA, the CDR3 is TGCGCCAGCAGTGAGGGTAAGTGGCCAGCGAGCAACACAGATACGCAGTATTTT. It codes for CASSEGKWPASNTDTQYF.

The chain links TRBV9 to TRBJ2-3, with 7 bases aligning to TRBD2. This CDR3 contains 15 residues. The V and J ends lost 0 bases and 4 bases, in that order; junction bases with no gene match: 5. Germline V gene data show CDR1 as SGDLS and CDR2 as YYNGEE. The DNA for the CDR3 is TGTGCCAGCAGCGTAGTGACGGGAGGTCCAGATACGCAGTATTTT. Its protein product is CASSVVTGGPDTQYF.

The rearrangement links TRBV19 to TRBJ2-3; TRBD2 aligns across 10 bases. The CDR3 runs 15 residues. Germline V gene lookup returns CDR1 LNHDA and CDR2 SQIVND (reference sequence). With 5 bases clipped from V and 6 bases from J, the junction kept 8 bases outside the gene matches. CDR3 loop: CASSGRLAGADTQYF. In nucleotides, the CDR3 is TGTGCCAGTAGTGGTCGACTAGCGGGTGCGGATACGCAGTATTTT.

This clone was detected once. V and J are TRBV27 and TRBJ1-2, with a weak D call TRBD1 (5 bases). This CDR3 contains 14 residues. Germline assignment: CDR1 MNHEY and CDR2 SMNVEV (reference sequence). V lost 5 bases and J 8 bases, leaving 18 bases between the germline ends. The CDR3 loop reads CASSHGGFSWGYTF. The CDR3 region has the DNA TGTGCCAGCAGTCACGGGGGGTTTTCCTGGGGCTACACCTTC.

The chain has TRBV28 and TRBJ1-1; 7 bases line up with TRBD1. With V trimmed by 3 bases and J by 5 bases, 12 bases remained unmatched. The germline gives CDR1 MDHEN, CDR2 SYDVKM. This CDR3 is built from 16 residues. CDR3 nucleotide sequence: TGTGCCAGCAGTTTGTGGACAGGACCCCGGGGGACTGAAGCTTTCTTT. Amino acid sequence: CASSLWTGPRGTEAFF.

This chain joins TRBV6-6 and TRBJ2-7; 8 positions match TRBD2. Germline CDR1 reads MNHNY; CDR2 reads SVGAGI (reference sequence). The CDR3 contains 13 residues. V trimming: 7 bases; J trimming: 2 bases; junction bases outside the gene matches: 4. The CDR3 region is CASTSGYPYEQYF. In DNA form, the CDR3 reads TGTGCCAGCACTAGCGGGTACCCCTACGAGCAGTACTTC.

The J gene is TRBJ1-3, the V gene TRBV29-1, with D maybe TRBD1 (5 bases). Germline values: CDR1 SQVTM, CDR2 ANQGSEA. The ends were cut back, 4 bases at V and 4 bases at J, with 11 bases in the middle. This CDR3 is built from 13 residues. DNA for the CDR3: TGCAGCGTTGGGAATTCAGGGGGAAACACCATATATTTT. Its translation: CSVGNSGGNTIYF.

The chain couples TRBV27 to TRBJ2-7; the D is unclear. Looked up from germline, CDR1 is MNHEY and CDR2 is SMNVEV (reference sequence). This CDR3 spans 14 amino acids. Trimming took off 0 bases at V and 3 bases at J, with 9 bases between the two ends. The CDR3 nucleotides read TGTGCCAGCAGTTTATCTCAACGAATCTACGAGCAGTACTTC. The encoded protein is CASSLSQRIYEQYF.

The chain joins TRBV5-8 to TRBJ2-7; 9 nucleotides match TRBD1. V trimming: 4 bases; J trimming: 5 bases; junction bases outside the gene matches: 4. The germline V gene encodes CDR1 SGHTS and CDR2 YDEGEE. The CDR3 contains 13 residues. This chain's CDR3 is CASSKGQGDEQYF. The DNA of the CDR3 is TGTGCCAGCAGCAAGGGACAGGGTGACGAGCAGTACTTC.

This clone was seen a single time. The rearrangement uses TRBV2 and TRBJ1-5; D gene unclear. Trimming cost V 6 bases and J 0 bases, with 9 bases left between them. Germline V gene sequence: CDR1 SNHLY, CDR2 FYNNEI. The CDR3 totals 14 residues. The CDR3 reads CASRAAYSNQPQHF. Written as DNA, the CDR3 is TGTGCCAGCAGAGCAGCATATAGCAATCAGCCCCAGCATTTT.